This is a list of T cell receptor beta chains from one sample in a study of T cells after yellow fever vaccination. One entry per CDR3 protein, called by TCRdb with MiXCR from the 5' RACE reads. This repertoire shows about 240,000 distinct CDR3 sequences, 6% to 7.5% found once; its top ten account for about 0.9%. Sequencing was performed on CD4+ T cells sorted from PBMCs, taken 15 days after the yellow fever booster vaccination. Receptors were obtained from a man aged 30 to 45 who received the YFV17D yellow fever vaccine. The CDR3 runs from the conserved cysteine through the conserved F or W. A D gene is named only where the DNA matches it firmly. Clone size appears in some rows only: once, few, many, or a class for an expanded clone.

D gene | J gene | V gene | CDR3 length | clone size | CDR3 DNA | CDR3 protein
. | TRBJ2-5 | TRBV5-5 | 14 | few | TGTGCCAGCAGCTTGGCCGTAGGTTGGGAGACCCAGTACTTC | CASSLAVGWETQYF
TRBD2 | TRBJ2-1 | TRBV11-3 | 16 | many | TGTGCCAGCAGCTTAGCAAGCGGGAGGCACTATAATGAGCAGTTCTTC | CASSLASGRHYNEQFF
TRBD2 | TRBJ2-1 | TRBV6-1 | 15 | few | TGTGCCAGCAGACCCTCTAGCGGGGGGGGAAGTGAGCAGTTCTTC | CASRPSSGGGSEQFF
. | TRBJ1-5 | TRBV4-3 | 15 | . | TGCGCCAGCAGCCAAGATAGCGGCGTAAAACAGCCCCAGCATTTT | CASSQDSGVKQPQHF
TRBD1 | TRBJ2-5 | TRBV15 | 16 | few | TGTGCCACCAGCAGAGGCGACAGGGGGACCCAAGAGACCCAGTACTTC | CATSRGDRGTQETQYF
. | TRBJ1-2 | TRBV4-3 | 15 | . | TGCGCCAGCAGCCACCCGGGACGAGCGGACTATGGCTACACCTTC | CASSHPGRADYGYTF
. | TRBJ2-7 | TRBV20-1 | 14 | . | TGCAGTGCTAGAGACCCAAGCGAAACCTACGAGCAGTACTTC | CSARDPSETYEQYF
TRBD1 | TRBJ1-4 | TRBV14 | 14 | few | TGTGCCAGCAGACAAACAGGGGTACGAGAAAAACTGTTTTTT | CASRQTGVREKLFF
TRBD1 | TRBJ1-1 | TRBV5-1 | 15 | . | TGCGCCAGCAGCCCAGGACAGGGGCCGAACACTGAAGCTTTCTTT | CASSPGQGPNTEAFF
TRBD1 | TRBJ2-5 | TRBV2 | 14 | many | TGTGCCAGCAGTTCCGGGACAGTCCAAGAGACCCAGTACTTC | CASSSGTVQETQYF
. | TRBJ1-2 | TRBV7-2 | 12 | many | TGTGCCAGCAGCTTAGTAGGTTATGGCTACACCTTC | CASSLVGYGYTF
. | TRBJ2-2 | TRBV10-3 | 13 | many | TGTGCCGCAGGACGGACGAACACCGGGGAGCTGTTTTTT | CAAGRTNTGELFF
. | TRBJ2-4 | TRBV6-2/TRBV6-3 | 15 | . | TGTGCCAGCAATAGTGGCCTACTAGCCAAAAACATTCAGTACTTC | CASNSGLLAKNIQYF
TRBD2 | TRBJ2-2 | TRBV20-1 | 14 | few | TGCAGTGCCCTGGGGGGGATGAACACCGGGGAGCTGTTTTTT | CSALGGMNTGELFF
. | TRBJ2-4 | TRBV7-3 | 14 | . | TGTGACACTCGGGTTAGCCTAGCCAAAAACATTCAGTACTTC | CDTRVSLAKNIQYF
. | TRBJ2-1 | TRBV7-8 | 13 | . | TGTGCCAGCAGCTTAGCGGGACCCGGTGGGCAGTTCTTC | CASSLAGPGGQFF
. | TRBJ2-5 | TRBV11-2 | 15 | . | TGTGCCAGCAGCTTAGGGGCCAGGCGGGCGGAGACCCAGTACTTC | CASSLGARRAETQYF
TRBD1 | TRBJ2-7 | TRBV20-1 | 15 | . | TGCAGTGCGCCGGGACAGGGGTCTCGAGCTTCCGAGCAGTACTTC | CSAPGQGSRASEQYF
TRBD1 | TRBJ1-5 | TRBV20-1 | 14 | few | TGCAGTGTAAGGGACAGGGGAAGCAATCAGCCCCAGCATTTT | CSVRDRGSNQPQHF